The 26 T cell receptor beta chains reported below all come from one sample, sequenced in a study of T cell changes during pregnancy in multiple sclerosis. Assay used: immunoSEQ multiplex PCR; TCRdb lists only in-frame clones, some missing. The sample consists of approximately 60,000 clones, over 85% of them appearing once. This specimen consisted of CD8+ T cells from peripheral blood mononuclear cells, obtained in the second trimester of pregnancy. These receptors came from a female donor with multiple sclerosis, enrolled in a pregnancy study.

The chain employs TRBV9 and TRBJ2-7, with 11 bases matching TRBD1. With V trimmed by 2 bases and J by 6 bases, 4 bases remained unmatched. The CDR3 is 14 amino acids. Germline loops: CDR1 SGDLS, CDR2 YYNGEE. The CDR3 here is CASSVGTGGREQYF. Written as DNA, the CDR3 is TGTGCCAGCAGCGTCGGGACAGGGGGTCGCGAGCAGTACTTC.

This chain joins TRBV5-1 and TRBJ1-2, with 7 bases matching TRBD1. CDR3 size: 17 residues. V gave up 4 bases and J gave up 0 bases; unmatched junction bases: 12. Germline V gene sequence: CDR1 SGHRS, CDR2 YFSETQ. The CDR3 sequence is CASSEALGTDSNYGYTF. CDR3 in DNA: TGCGCCAGCAGCGAAGCACTCGGGACAGACTCTAACTATGGCTACACCTTC.

This chain connects TRBV7-6 to TRBJ2-7; 13 bases match TRBD2. The CDR3 runs to 15 residues. CDR1 is SGHVS and CDR2 is FNYEAQ in the germline V gene. The V and J ends lost 4 bases and 3 bases, in that order; junction bases with no gene match: 3. The CDR3 DNA is TGTGCCAGCAGCTCCGGGACTAGCGGGATCTACGAGCAGTACTTC. It is translated as CASSSGTSGIYEQYF.

The V call is TRBV7-8, the J call TRBJ2-2; TRBD2 matches 7 bases. Germline loops: CDR1 SGHVS, CDR2 FQNEAQ. With 3 bases clipped from V and 10 bases from J, the junction kept 11 bases outside the gene matches. The CDR3 has 15 residues. CDR3 DNA sequence: TGTGCCAGCAGCTTTGCGGGAGTTCTAAGCGAGGAGCTGTTTTTT. Protein: CASSFAGVLSEELFF.

This chain links TRBV9 with TRBJ2-3; 8 bases fit TRBD2. V dropped 0 bases and J dropped 5; count of bases not matched to a gene: 8. The CDR3 extends over 16 amino acids. The V gene's germline CDR1 is SGDLS and CDR2 YYNGEE. The DNA of the CDR3 is TGTGCCAGCAGCGTAGTAGCGGGGCATGAAGAAGATACGCAGTATTTT. It translates to CASSVVAGHEEDTQYF.

V usage is TRBV30 and J usage is TRBJ2-4; 10 nucleotides match TRBD2. CDR3 size: 13 residues. Unmatched junction bases numbered 0, after V lost 2 bases and J lost 5 bases. Germline lookup yields CDR1 GTSNPN and CDR2 SVGIG (reference sequence). The CDR3 DNA is TGTGCCTGGAGTAGCGGGAGGGAAAACATTCAGTACTTC. Translated, it gives CAWSSGRENIQYF.

J is TRBJ1-4 and V is TRBV27, with D unresolved. Looked up from germline, CDR1 is MNHEY and CDR2 is SMNVEV (reference sequence). V was trimmed by 5 bases and J by 0 bases, leaving 7 bases between them. CDR3 length equals 14 residues. CDR3 DNA: TGTGCCAGCAGTCGCGGCGCAACTAATGAAAAACTGTTTTTT. Residues: CASSRGATNEKLFF.

The chain has TRBV27 and TRBJ2-1, with 7 bases lining up with TRBD2. Trimming at V came to 7 bases and at J to 5 bases, leaving 14 bases not matched to a gene. The germline V gene has CDR1 MNHEY and CDR2 SMNVEV (reference sequence). This CDR3 comprises 16 residues. CDR3 region: CASKRKPSGTHNEQFF. The CDR3 nucleotides are TGTGCCAGCAAAAGGAAGCCCAGCGGGACTCACAATGAGCAGTTCTTC.

The J gene is TRBJ2-3, the V gene TRBV19; D uncertain. Germline CDR1 is LNHDA and CDR2 is SQIVND (reference sequence). The CDR3 is 13 amino acids. V shed 2 bases and J shed 4 bases, with 7 bases lying between them. The CDR3 nucleotides read TGTGCCAGTAGTATACAATACTCAGATACGCAGTATTTT. Protein product: CASSIQYSDTQYF.

This clone was seen only once. The chain links TRBV5-6 to TRBJ2-1, with 11 bases identical to TRBD2. Per the germline V gene, CDR1 is SGHDT and CDR2 is YYEEEE. The CDR3 has 16 residues. The V segment lost 0 bases and the J segment 9 bases; nucleotides outside the gene matches: 8. The CDR3 protein is CASSLELAGGSGEQFF. CDR3 DNA: TGTGCCAGCAGCTTGGAGCTAGCGGGAGGCAGTGGTGAGCAGTTCTTC.

The J gene is TRBJ1-2, the V gene TRBV12-5; D perhaps matches TRBD1 (5 bases). Germline V gene lookup returns CDR1 LGHNT and CDR2 FRNRAP. Trimming cost V 6 bases and J 5 bases, with 10 bases left between them. There are 12 residues in the CDR3. The DNA of the CDR3 is TGTGCTAGTGGCTTAGGGGAATATGGCTACACCTTC. Translated, it gives CASGLGEYGYTF. The entire variable domain, with the rest obtained from reference TRBV12-5 and TRBJ1-2, is as follows: DARVTQTPRHKVTEMGQEVTMRCQPILGHNTVFWYRQTMMQGLELLAYFRNRAPLDDSGMPKDRFSAEMPDATLATLKIQPSEPRDSAVYFCASGLGEYGYTFGSGTRLTVV.

A note on this clone: The sample carries other DNA sequences with the same CDR3. The chain joins TRBV5-1 to TRBJ2-3; D unresolved. Trimming cost V 2 bases and J 3 bases, with 4 bases left between them. This CDR3 region has 12 residues. The germline CDR1 and CDR2 sequences are SGHRS and YFSETQ. The CDR3 DNA reads TGCGCCAGCAGCTTCTTAACAGATACGCAGTATTTT. Translation: CASSFLTDTQYF.

This clone has just one count. V and J are TRBV20-1 and TRBJ2-1, with D possibly TRBD1 on 5 matching bases. Germline V gives CDR1 DFQATT, CDR2 SNEGSKA (reference sequence). The CDR3 is 11 amino acids. V was clipped by 7 bases and J by 10 bases, with 14 bases between them. Here the CDR3 DNA reads TGCAGTGGCCAGGGCCTCGGGGAGCAGTTCTTC. Its protein product is CSGQGLGEQFF.

This sequence joins TRBV5-6 and TRBJ1-2, with 10 bases that match TRBD1. The CDR3 is 14 residues long. V shed 0 bases, J shed 5 bases, and the junction held 1 base outside the gene matches. Germline values: CDR1 SGHDT, CDR2 YYEEEE. The CDR3 bases are TGTGCCAGCAGCTTGGAGGGACAGGGGTATGGCTACACCTTC. Translating gives CASSLEGQGYGYTF.

The V gene is TRBV7-2, the J gene TRBJ2-7; D call uncertain. The CDR3 contains 14 residues. Trimming shortened V by 0 bases and J by 3 bases, and 9 bases separated the two germline ends. The V gene's germline CDR1 is SGHTA and CDR2 FQGNSA. The chain's CDR3 is CASSLASGIYEQYF. CDR3 sequence (DNA): TGTGCCAGCAGCTTAGCTTCAGGTATCTACGAGCAGTACTTC. Combining the CDR3 with reference TRBV7-2 and TRBJ2-7 gives the whole variable domain GAGVSQSPSNKVTEKGKDVELRCDPISGHTALYWYRQSLGQGLEFLIYFQGNSAPDKSGLPSDRFSAERTGGSVSTLTIQRTQQEDSAVYLCASSLASGIYEQYFGPGTRLTVT.

This clone appeared once. This chain links TRBV18 with TRBJ2-7; D perhaps matches TRBD2 (5 bases). Germline lookup yields CDR1 KGHSH and CDR2 LQKENI. The CDR3 runs 14 residues. V was clipped by 3 bases and J by 2 bases, with 11 bases between them. The CDR3: CASSPGDSPYEQYF. CDR3 in DNA: TGTGCCAGCTCACCGGGAGATAGCCCCTACGAGCAGTACTTC.

The genes are TRBV4-3 and TRBJ2-7; 7 nucleotides line up with TRBD1. This CDR3 region has 15 residues. Trimming cost V 4 bases and J 0 bases; bases outside gene matches: 6. Germline lookup yields CDR1 LGHNA and CDR2 YSLEER. CDR3 residues: CASSRGRDSSYEQYF. CDR3 bases: TGCGCCAGCAGCCGAGGCCGGGACAGCTCCTACGAGCAGTACTTC.

This chain's CDR3 is CASSPILFGGVGYGYTF. In nucleotides, the CDR3 is TGTGCCAGCAGTCCCATCCTTTTTGGGGGGGTAGGATATGGCTACACCTTC. The rearrangement links TRBV28 to TRBJ1-2, with D tentatively TRBD1 (5 bases). V gave up 5 bases and J gave up 5 bases, with 24 bases separating them. Germline V gene sequence: CDR1 MDHEN, CDR2 SYDVKM. CDR3 length: 17 amino acids.

V gene TRBV23-1 combines with J gene TRBJ2-3; D possibly corresponds to TRBD2 (6 bases). TRBV23-1 is classed as an ORF, of uncertain function. This CDR3 is 15 amino acids long. Trimming stripped 7 bases from V and 2 bases from J, with 16 bases between. The CDR3 sequence is CASTSGTRNTDTQYF. CDR3 coding DNA: TGCGCCAGCACCTCGGGGACTCGGAACACAGATACGCAGTATTTT.

The chain links TRBV7-3 to TRBJ1-1; the D gene is possibly TRBD1 (5 bases). The germline CDR1 and CDR2 sequences are SGHTA and FQGTGA. V dropped 2 bases and J dropped 2 bases, with 9 bases sitting between them. This CDR3 has 14 residues. The CDR3 nucleotides are TGTGCCAGCAGCTTAGGGCAGGGCAACACTGAAGCTTTCTTT. It specifies CASSLGQGNTEAFF.

The rearrangement joins TRBV21-1 to TRBJ1-4; the table names TRBD1, a call not compared with the DNA. TRBV21-1 is described as a pseudogene. The CDR3 loop spans 17 amino acids. The CDR3 reads CASSKDYRPATNEKLFF. DNA of the CDR3: TGTGCCAGCAGCAAAGATTACAGGCCTGCAACTAATGAAAAACTGTTTTTT.

In its sample, this clone was seen once. CDR3 nucleotide sequence: TGTGCCTGGAGTACGACTAGCGGGGTCACCGGGGAGCTGTTTTTT. This sequence encodes CAWSTTSGVTGELFF. This chain joins TRBV30 and TRBJ2-2, with 11 bases aligning to TRBD2. The CDR3 covers 15 residues. Germline CDR1 reads GTSNPN; CDR2 reads SVGIG (reference sequence). Trimming removed 2 bases from V and 4 bases from J; junction bases left unmatched: 3. The variable domain in full, with the rest retrieved from reference TRBV30 and TRBJ2-2, is SQTIHQWPATLVQPVGSPLSLECTVEGTSNPNLYWYRQAAGRGLQLLFYSVGIGQISSEVPQNLSASRPQDRQFILSSKKLLLSDSGFYLCAWSTTSGVTGELFFGEGSRLTVL.

The V call is TRBV4-1, the J call TRBJ2-3; 10 positions match TRBD2. The germline gives CDR1 MGHRA, CDR2 YSYEKL. The V segment lost 2 bases and the J segment 1 base; nucleotides outside the gene matches: 0. The CDR3 is made up of 15 amino acids. CDR3 amino acids: CASSQLAGGTDTQYF. The CDR3 DNA follows: TGCGCCAGCAGCCAACTAGCGGGGGGCACAGATACGCAGTATTTT.

The CDR3 is CSVEEPPGEKLFF. The CDR3 DNA reads as TGCAGCGTTGAAGAACCCCCGGGTGAAAAACTGTTTTTT. This chain links TRBV29-1 with TRBJ1-4, with D unclear. CDR1 is SQVTM, CDR2 ANQGSEA, per germline. V lost 0 bases and J lost 7, with 9 bases in between. The CDR3 runs 13 residues.

The chain uses TRBV7-9 and TRBJ1-2; TRBD1 matches 8 bases. The CDR3 runs to 15 residues. Germline CDR1 is SEHNR and CDR2 is FQNEAQ (reference sequence). Trimming at V came to 4 bases and at J to 0 bases, leaving 4 bases not matched to a gene. The CDR3 coding sequence is TGTGCCAGCAGCTACGGGACAGGAGCTAACTATGGCTACACCTTC. The encoded protein is CASSYGTGANYGYTF.

The chain recombines TRBV7-9 with TRBJ1-1, with 9 bases aligning to TRBD1. This CDR3 spans 16 amino acids. The junction had 7 bases not matched to a gene; V was cut back by 2 bases and J by 3 bases. CDR1 and CDR2 (germline): SEHNR, FQNEAQ (reference sequence). The CDR3 loop reads CASSLPTGGSDTEAFF. The CDR3 region has the DNA TGTGCCAGCAGCTTACCTACAGGGGGCAGCGACACTGAAGCTTTCTTT. The entire variable domain, with the rest obtained from reference TRBV7-9 and TRBJ1-1, is as follows: DTGVSQNPRHKITKRGQNVTFRCDPISEHNRLYWYRQTLGQGPEFLTYFQNEAQLEKSRLLSDRFSAERPKGSFSTLEIQRTEQGDSAMYLCASSLPTGGSDTEAFFGQGTRLTVV.